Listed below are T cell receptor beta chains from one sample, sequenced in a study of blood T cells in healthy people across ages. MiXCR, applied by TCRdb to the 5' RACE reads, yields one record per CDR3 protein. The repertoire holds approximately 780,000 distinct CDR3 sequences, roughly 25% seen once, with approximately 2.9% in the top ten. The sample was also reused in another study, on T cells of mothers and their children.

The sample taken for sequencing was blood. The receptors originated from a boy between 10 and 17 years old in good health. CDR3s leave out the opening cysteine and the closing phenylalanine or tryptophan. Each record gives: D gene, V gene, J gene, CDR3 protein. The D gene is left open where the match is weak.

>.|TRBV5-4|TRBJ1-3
ASSLDVGNTIY
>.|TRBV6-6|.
ASKIGGGPYEQY
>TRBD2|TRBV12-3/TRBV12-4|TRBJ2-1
ASSLRLSASGGNEQF
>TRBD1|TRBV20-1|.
SAQGTGETQY
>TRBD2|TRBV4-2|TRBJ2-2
ASSQETSGATGELF
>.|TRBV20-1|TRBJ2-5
SAGEQSLFHQETQY
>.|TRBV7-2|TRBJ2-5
ASSDGSQY
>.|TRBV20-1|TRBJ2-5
SASPDSVGETQY
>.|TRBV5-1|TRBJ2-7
ASSLEGVKGD
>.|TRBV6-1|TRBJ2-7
ASSPRDPTYEQY
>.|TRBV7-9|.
ASSPLRQESSYEQY
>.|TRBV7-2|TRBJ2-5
ASSLGGVLEETQY
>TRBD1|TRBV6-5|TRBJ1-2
ASRMGQINYGYT
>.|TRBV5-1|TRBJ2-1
ASSTGLNNEQF
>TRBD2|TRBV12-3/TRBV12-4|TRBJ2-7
ASSPGLAGGLTGSYEQY
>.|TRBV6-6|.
ASSYGEDYEQY
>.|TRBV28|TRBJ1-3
ASSFGPIAGNTIY
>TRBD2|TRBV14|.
ASSRTGLAGREQF
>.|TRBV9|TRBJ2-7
ASSPGGSFTYEQY
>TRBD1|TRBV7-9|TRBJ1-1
ASSLARGPNTEAF
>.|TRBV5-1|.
ASSVDRHEQY
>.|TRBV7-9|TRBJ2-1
ASSLAWENEQF
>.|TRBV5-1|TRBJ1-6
ASSLVETENSPLH
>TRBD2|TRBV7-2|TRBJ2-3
ASSLGTTYTDTQY